Following are 20 T cell receptor beta chains from one sample sequenced in a study of control samples from healthy donors and cancer patients. The assay was immunoSEQ multiplex PCR, and TCRdb's table has in-frame clones only and misses some. The table lists roughly 130,000 clones, about 94% of them singletons, with 3.6% in the top ten. The source material was blood. Source of these receptors: a man under 40 in good health.

This rearrangement joins TRBV15 to TRBJ1-4; D not resolved. The CDR3 covers 15 residues. V was pared by 0 bases and J by 8 bases, with 13 bases between. Germline CDR1 LNHNV, CDR2 YYDKDF (reference sequence). The CDR3 sequence is CATSRDPRKGEKLFF. The CDR3 nucleotides are TGTGCCACCAGCAGAGATCCAAGGAAAGGAGAAAAACTGTTTTTT.

The genes are TRBV5-1 and TRBJ1-1; D may be TRBD1 (5 bases). Trimming took off 4 bases at V and 0 bases at J, with 10 bases between the two ends. This CDR3 has 14 amino acids. Germline values: CDR1 SGHRS, CDR2 YFSETQ. CDR3 sequence reads: CASSGGELNTEAFF. As DNA, the CDR3 is TGCGCCAGCAGCGGGGGGGAGCTGAACACTGAAGCTTTCTTT.

With respect to this clone: The junction shows a germline mismatch at one end, possibly a read error. V and J are TRBV7-7 and TRBJ2-5; 8 positions match TRBD1. This CDR3 is built from 14 residues. The germline V gene has CDR1 SSHAT and CDR2 FNYEAQ (reference sequence). Here the CDR3 DNA reads TGTGCTAGCAGCGCGACAGGGGCCCAAGAGACCCAGTACTTC. Its protein product is CASSATGAQETQYF. The complete variable domain, with remaining parts taken from reference TRBV7-7 and TRBJ2-5, reads GAGVSQSPRYKVTKRGQDVTLRCDPISSHATLYWYQQALGQGPEFLTYFNYEAQPDKSGLPSDRFSAERPEGSISTLTIQRTEQRDSAMYRCASSATGAQETQYFGPGTRLLVL.

This chain connects TRBV7-9 to TRBJ1-4; the D gene is possibly TRBD1 (6 bases). Per the germline V gene, CDR1 is SEHNR and CDR2 is FQNEAQ (reference sequence). Trimming took off 4 bases at V and 5 bases at J, with 17 bases between the two ends. The CDR3 contains 16 residues. In nucleotides, the CDR3 is TGTGCCAGCAGCTCCACGAGGGGGGTGGAGAATGAAAAACTGTTTTTT. Translated: CASSSTRGVENEKLFF.

The chain couples TRBV7-9 to TRBJ2-7, with 7 bases that match TRBD1. The J segment lost 0 bases and the V segment lost 5 bases, leaving 4 bases of the junction unmatched. The CDR3 has 14 amino acids. Germline V CDR1 and CDR2: SEHNR, FQNEAQ (reference sequence). Here the CDR3 reads CASSLQGVSYEQYF. The CDR3 bases are TGTGCCAGCAGCCTCCAGGGGGTCTCCTACGAGCAGTACTTC. The full variable domain, its missing parts supplied by reference TRBV7-9 and TRBJ2-7, is DTGVSQNPRHKITKRGQNVTFRCDPISEHNRLYWYRQTLGQGPEFLTYFQNEAQLEKSRLLSDRFSAERPKGSFSTLEIQRTEQGDSAMYLCASSLQGVSYEQYFGPGTRLTVT.

The J gene is TRBJ1-2, the V gene TRBV7-9; D is ambiguous. CDR1 SEHNR and CDR2 FQNEAQ come from the germline V gene (reference sequence). V was pared by 1 base and J by 4 bases, with 13 bases between. The CDR3 is 15 residues long. DNA for the CDR3: TGTGCCAGCAGCTTAGGAATTGGTTCTGGCTATGGCTACACCTTC. It codes for CASSLGIGSGYGYTF.

J is TRBJ1-5 and V is TRBV5-4; D is uncertain. The V gene lost 0 bases and the J gene lost 5 bases, with 12 bases spanning the gap. This CDR3 region has 15 residues. Looked up from germline, CDR1 is SGHNT and CDR2 is YYREEE (reference sequence). The DNA for the CDR3 is TGTGCCAGCAGCTTGGGGGCTCCCGGGGATCAGCCCCAGCATTTT. Encoded protein: CASSLGAPGDQPQHF.

The chain combines TRBV3-1 (or the pseudogene TRBV3-2) with TRBJ1-1; D is ambiguous. The CDR3 contains 15 residues. Per germline, CDR1 LGHDT and CDR2 YNNKEL (reference sequence). Between the trimmed V and J ends, which lost 1 base and 4 bases, there was a span of 13 bases. CDR3 protein: CASSQGVAGTTEAFF. CDR3 nucleotides: TGTGCCAGCAGCCAAGGGGTCGCTGGTACCACTGAAGCTTTCTTT.

V usage is TRBV19 and J usage is TRBJ1-1; possible D gene TRBD1, 6 bases. V lost 5 bases, J lost 3 bases, and 19 bases lay in between. The CDR3 loop spans 16 amino acids. Germline lookup yields CDR1 LNHDA and CDR2 SQIVND (reference sequence). CDR3 coding DNA: TGTGCCAGTAGTTCCCCCCCCGGGACAAGGTACACTGAAGCTTTCTTT. Its translation is CASSSPPGTRYTEAFF. The full variable domain, its missing parts supplied by reference TRBV19 and TRBJ1-1, is DGGITQSPKYLFRKEGQNVTLSCEQNLNHDAMYWYRQDPGQGLRLIYYSQIVNDFQKGDIAEGYSVSREKKESFPLTVTSAQKNPTAFYLCASSSPPGTRYTEAFFGQGTRLTVV.

This chain connects TRBV7-2 to TRBJ2-5; unclear D gene. V was cut by 5 bases and J by 3 bases, with 10 bases left in between. This CDR3 is built from 13 residues. CDR1 is SGHTA and CDR2 is FQGNSA in the germline V gene. The CDR3 DNA is TGTGCCAGCAGCGGTTGGCAAGAAGAGACCCAGTACTTC. Its translation: CASSGWQEETQYF. Together with reference TRBV7-2 and TRBJ2-5, the CDR3 gives the full variable domain: GAGVSQSPSNKVTEKGKDVELRCDPISGHTALYWYRQSLGQGLEFLIYFQGNSAPDKSGLPSDRFSAERTGGSVSTLTIQRTQQEDSAVYLCASSGWQEETQYFGPGTRLLVL.

The V call is TRBV6-2 or TRBV6-3, the J call TRBJ2-7, with 9 bases fitting TRBD2. Unmatched junction bases numbered 6, after V lost 2 bases and J lost 1 base. Germline V lookup: CDR1 MNHEY, CDR2 SVGEGT. The CDR3 loop spans 16 amino acids. Here the CDR3 reads CASSYAASGDSYEQYF. DNA of the CDR3: TGTGCCAGCAGTTACGCGGCTAGCGGGGATTCCTACGAGCAGTACTTC.

The chain joins TRBV18 to TRBJ2-1; tentative D call: TRBD2 (6 bases). Trimming shortened V by 4 bases and J by 8 bases, and 12 bases separated the two germline ends. Per germline, CDR1 KGHSH and CDR2 LQKENI. The CDR3 sequence is 13 residues long. Here the CDR3 DNA reads TGTGCCAGCTCACAGGGACTTCGGGATGAGCAGTTCTTC. Amino acid sequence: CASSQGLRDEQFF.

This sequence joins TRBV7-9 and TRBJ1-4; D unclear. The CDR3 runs 12 residues. Germline loops: CDR1 SEHNR, CDR2 FQNEAQ (reference sequence). V was cut by 6 bases and J by 14 bases, with 16 bases left in between. The CDR3, as DNA: TGTGCCAGCAGAAGGGAGGAGGTCGATCTGTTTTTT. Amino acid sequence: CASRREEVDLFF. Combining the CDR3 with reference TRBV7-9 and TRBJ1-4 gives the whole variable domain DTGVSQNPRHKITKRGQNVTFRCDPISEHNRLYWYRQTLGQGPEFLTYFQNEAQLEKSRLLSDRFSAERPKGSFSTLEIQRTEQGDSAMYLCASRREEVDLFFGSGTQLSVL.

The genes are TRBV3-1 (or the pseudogene TRBV3-2) and TRBJ2-2; tentative D call: TRBD1 (6 bases). CDR1 and CDR2 from the germline V gene are LGHDT and YNNKEL (reference sequence). V lost 0 bases and J lost 4, with 15 bases in between. The CDR3 extends over 17 amino acids. The CDR3 protein is CASSQENRVGITGELFF. The CDR3 region has the DNA TGTGCCAGCAGCCAAGAGAACAGGGTAGGGATCACCGGGGAGCTGTTTTTT.

The rearrangement links TRBV3-1 (or the pseudogene TRBV3-2) to TRBJ1-2; D might be TRBD1 (6 bases). Germline CDR1 is LGHDT and CDR2 is YNNKEL (reference sequence). This CDR3 has 12 residues. Trimming stripped 3 bases from V and 9 bases from J, with 11 bases between. CDR3 sequence reads: CASSHKGGSYTF. The CDR3 DNA reads as TGTGCCAGCAGCCACAAGGGGGGAAGCTACACCTTC.

The chain carries TRBV28 and TRBJ1-1; D is undetermined. The CDR3 sequence is 12 residues long. Germline-derived CDR1 and CDR2 are MDHEN and SYDVKM. The germline V and J ends were trimmed by 5 bases and 8 bases, with 12 bases remaining between them. The CDR3 sequence is CASSTYPAEAFF. The CDR3 DNA reads TGTGCCAGCAGTACCTACCCAGCAGAAGCTTTCTTT. Full variable domain (outside the CDR3, taken from reference TRBV28 and TRBJ1-1): DVKVTQSSRYLVKRTGEKVFLECVQDMDHENMFWYRQDPGLGLRLIYFSYDVKMKEKGDIPEGYSVSREKKERFSLILESASTNQTSMYLCASSTYPAEAFFGQGTRLTVV.

The V call is TRBV2, the J call TRBJ1-4; D perhaps matches TRBD1 (6 bases). V lost 3 bases to trimming and J lost 3 bases, with 11 bases between them. The CDR3 contains 15 residues. Germline V gene sequence: CDR1 SNHLY, CDR2 FYNNEI. This chain's CDR3 is CASSDMSGANEKLFF. In nucleotides, the CDR3 is TGTGCCAGCAGTGACATGTCAGGGGCTAATGAAAAACTGTTTTTT.

CDR3 residues: CASSLRFEAFF. DNA for the CDR3: TGTGCCAGCAGCTTGAGGTTTGAAGCTTTCTTT. This chain joins TRBV7-2 and TRBJ1-1, with unresolved D. Trimming took 3 bases from V and 7 from J, leaving 6 bases between them. The germline gives CDR1 SGHTA, CDR2 FQGNSA. This CDR3 comprises 11 residues.

V and J are TRBV18 and TRBJ1-5, with D hard to call. Germline CDR1 is KGHSH and CDR2 is LQKENI. The CDR3 is made up of 13 amino acids. Deletions cut 5 bases from V and 4 bases from J, with 9 bases between. As DNA, the CDR3 is TGTGCCAGCTCAGGAAACTTAAATCAGCCCCAGCATTTT. Protein: CASSGNLNQPQHF. The variable domain in full, with the rest retrieved from reference TRBV18 and TRBJ1-5, is NAGVMQNPRHLVRRRGQEARLRCSPMKGHSHVYWYRQLPEEGLKFMVYLQKENIIDESGMPKERFSAEFPKEGPSILRIQQVVRGDSAAYFCASSGNLNQPQHFGDGTRLSIL.

This clone was recorded once. The chain is built from TRBV7-9 and TRBJ2-1; TRBD1 agrees at 8 bases. The CDR3 covers 16 residues. Germline values: CDR1 SEHNR, CDR2 FQNEAQ (reference sequence). Trimming cost V 1 base and J 10 bases; bases outside gene matches: 12. The chain's CDR3 is CASSLVGQGYANEQFF. The CDR3 DNA is TGTGCCAGCAGCTTAGTCGGACAGGGCTACGCAAACGAGCAGTTCTTC.